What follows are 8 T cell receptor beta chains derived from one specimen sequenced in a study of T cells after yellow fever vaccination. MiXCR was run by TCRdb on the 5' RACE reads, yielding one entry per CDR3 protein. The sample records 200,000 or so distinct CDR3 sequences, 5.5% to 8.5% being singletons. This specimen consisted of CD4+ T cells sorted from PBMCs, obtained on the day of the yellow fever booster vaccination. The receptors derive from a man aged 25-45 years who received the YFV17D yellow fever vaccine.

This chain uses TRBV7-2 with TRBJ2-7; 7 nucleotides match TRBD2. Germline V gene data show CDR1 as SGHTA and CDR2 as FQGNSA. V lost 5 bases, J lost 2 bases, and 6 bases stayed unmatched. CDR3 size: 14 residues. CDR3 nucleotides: TGTGCCAGCAGCCGCGCGGGAGACCCCTACGAGCAGTACTTC. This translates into CASSRAGDPYEQYF.

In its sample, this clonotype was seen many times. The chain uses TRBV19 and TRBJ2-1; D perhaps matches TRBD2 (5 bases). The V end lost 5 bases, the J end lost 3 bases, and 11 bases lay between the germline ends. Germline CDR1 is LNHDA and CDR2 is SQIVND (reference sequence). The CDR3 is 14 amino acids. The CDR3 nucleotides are TGTGCCAGTAGTCTACGGACTGGCTACAATGAGCAGTTCTTC. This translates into CASSLRTGYNEQFF.

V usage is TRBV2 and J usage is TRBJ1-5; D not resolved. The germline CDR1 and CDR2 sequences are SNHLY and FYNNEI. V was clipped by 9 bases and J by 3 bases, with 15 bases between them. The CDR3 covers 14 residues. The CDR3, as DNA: TGTGCCAGTCGTCGGGGTCCCGACAATCAGCCCCAGCATTTT. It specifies CASRRGPDNQPQHF.

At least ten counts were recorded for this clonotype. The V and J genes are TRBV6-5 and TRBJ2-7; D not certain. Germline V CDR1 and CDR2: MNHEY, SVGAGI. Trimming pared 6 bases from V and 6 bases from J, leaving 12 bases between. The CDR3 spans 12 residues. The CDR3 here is CASRIMGGEQYF. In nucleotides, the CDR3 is TGTGCCAGCAGAATTATGGGTGGCGAGCAGTACTTC.

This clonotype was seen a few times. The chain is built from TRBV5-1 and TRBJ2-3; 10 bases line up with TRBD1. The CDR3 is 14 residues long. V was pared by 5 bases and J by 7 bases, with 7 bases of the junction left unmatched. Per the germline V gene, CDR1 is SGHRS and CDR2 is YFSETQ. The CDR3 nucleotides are TGCGCCAGCAGACCGGGACAGGGGAGTTATACGCAGTATTTT. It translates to CASRPGQGSYTQYF.

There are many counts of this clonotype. The CDR3 is CEGQGEHTIYF. The DNA of the CDR3 is TGTGAAGGACAGGGAGAGCACACCATATATTTT. This chain joins TRBV21-1 and TRBJ1-3; the table's TRBD1 call for D was not verified on the DNA. TRBV21-1 has pseudogene status. The CDR3 totals 11 residues.

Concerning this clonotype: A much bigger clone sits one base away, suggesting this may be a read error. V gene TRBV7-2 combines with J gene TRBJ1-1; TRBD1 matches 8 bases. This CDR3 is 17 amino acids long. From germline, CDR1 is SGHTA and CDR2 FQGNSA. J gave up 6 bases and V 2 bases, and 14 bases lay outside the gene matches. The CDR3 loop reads CASSLRTTRDRIPEAFF. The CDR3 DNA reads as TGTGCCAGCAGCTTAAGAACGACACGGGACAGGATCCCTGAAGCTTTCTTT.

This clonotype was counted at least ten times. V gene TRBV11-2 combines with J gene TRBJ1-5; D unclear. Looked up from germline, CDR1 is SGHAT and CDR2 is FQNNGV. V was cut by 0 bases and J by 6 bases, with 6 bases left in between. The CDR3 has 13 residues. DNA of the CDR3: TGTGCCAGCAGCTTAGATCGGGTTCAGCCCCAGCATTTT. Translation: CASSLDRVQPQHF.